The clone carrying this TCR beta chain showed up many times. These data come from a study of T-cell reconstitution after alpha-beta-depleted transplantation in children. Trimming took 5 bases from V and 2 from J, leaving 8 bases between them. This CDR3 spans 12 amino acids. In germline, CDR1 is DFQATT, CDR2 SNEGSKA (reference sequence). Using unique molecular identifiers, the investigators prepared the TCRbeta library. MiXCR was run by TCRdb on the PCR reads, yielding one entry per CDR3 protein. This table holds around 480,000 distinct CDR3 sequences, approximately 32% found once. This chain connects TRBV20-1 to TRBJ2-3, with no clear D. This specimen consisted of PBMCs from the stem cell graft donor, obtained from the stem cell graft. The TCR originated in a human donor who donated a stem cell graft to a child with aplastic anemia. CDR3 nucleotide sequence: TGCAGTGCTCGGTCGGCCACAGATACGCAGTATTTT. Encoded protein: CSARSATDTQYF.